What follows are 11 T cell receptor beta chains derived from one specimen sequenced in a study of blood T cell repertoires in COVID-19. Assay: immunoSEQ multiplex PCR; the TCRdb copy retains only in-frame clones and omits some. Of over 140,000 clones listed, 60% to 85% are singletons. Sequencing was carried out using peripheral blood. These receptors all stem from a woman of 80 years or more with active or convalescent COVID-19.

The V call is TRBV19, the J call TRBJ1-2, with D possibly TRBD1 on 5 matching bases. This CDR3 is built from 15 residues. Germline lookup yields CDR1 LNHDA and CDR2 SQIVND (reference sequence). V was cut by 6 bases and J by 4 bases, with 18 bases left in between. DNA of the CDR3: TGTGCCAGTAGGCAGGACCAGGGTAAAAGCTATGGCTACACCTTC. This codes for CASRQDQGKSYGYTF.

The chain links TRBV28 to TRBJ1-2; tentatively, D is TRBD1 (5 bases). Deletions cut 6 bases from V and 6 bases from J, with 11 bases between. Germline values: CDR1 MDHEN, CDR2 SYDVKM. This CDR3 is 12 amino acids long. As DNA, the CDR3 is TGTGCCAGCAGGGTGACAGATGATGGCTACACCTTC. It codes for CASRVTDDGYTF.

V and J are TRBV25-1 and TRBJ2-5; TRBD2 might be the D (6 bases). Trimming took off 4 bases at V and 7 bases at J, with 13 bases between the two ends. The germline gives CDR1 MGHDK, CDR2 SYGVNS. CDR3 size: 13 residues. In DNA, the CDR3 is TGTGCCAGCAGTGCGACAGTGGGGGGGACCCAGTACTTC. Protein product: CASSATVGGTQYF.

The chain is built from TRBV4-2 and TRBJ1-2, with 12 nucleotides matching TRBD1. CDR1 is LGHNA and CDR2 is YNFKEQ in the germline V gene. This CDR3 region has 14 residues. Germline trimming cut 3 bases from V and 7 bases from J; bases unmatched to any gene: 3. The CDR3 loop reads CASSHGDRGPGYTF. CDR3 nucleotide sequence: TGTGCCAGCAGCCATGGGGACAGGGGGCCTGGCTACACCTTC.

The rearrangement links TRBV14 to TRBJ2-2, with D perhaps TRBD1 (6 bases). The ends were cut back, 6 bases at V and 7 bases at J, with 15 bases in the middle. This CDR3 comprises 14 residues. Germline V gives CDR1 SGHDN, CDR2 FVKESK. The CDR3 DNA reads as TGTGCCAGCAGTTCCTACAGGGTTAACGGGGAGCTGTTTTTT. Encoded protein: CASSSYRVNGELFF.

This clone has just one count. The genes are TRBV7-9 and TRBJ2-3, with TRBD2 matching over 9 bases. Germline V gene data show CDR1 as SEHNR and CDR2 as FQNEAQ (reference sequence). V shed 4 bases, J shed 3 bases, and the junction held 11 bases outside the gene matches. The CDR3 contains 17 residues. The CDR3 region has the DNA TGTGCCAGCAGCTCACCCCGGCGGGGGGGGGCTACAGATACGCAGTATTTT. Amino acid sequence: CASSSPRRGGATDTQYF.

This clone was observed a handful of times. The V gene is TRBV19, the J gene TRBJ1-5, with unresolved D. Per germline, CDR1 LNHDA and CDR2 SQIVND (reference sequence). CDR3 length: 12 residues. V lost 7 bases and J 6 bases, leaving 10 bases between the germline ends. CDR3 DNA sequence: TGTGCCAGTACGGAGGGATTTCAGCCCCAGCATTTT. Its protein product is CASTEGFQPQHF.

The chain recombines TRBV13 with TRBJ2-3, with 8 bases fitting TRBD2. This CDR3 comprises 15 residues. CDR1 PRHDT and CDR2 FYEKMQ come from the germline V gene (reference sequence). Germline trimming cut 7 bases from V and 3 bases from J; bases unmatched to any gene: 9. CDR3 loop: CASTERGGGTDTQYF. CDR3 in DNA: TGTGCCAGCACCGAACGGGGGGGAGGGACAGATACGCAGTATTTT.

The genes are TRBV3-1 (or the pseudogene TRBV3-2) and TRBJ1-6, with unresolved D. The CDR3 has 15 amino acids. Germline V gene data show CDR1 as LGHDT and CDR2 as YNNKEL (reference sequence). V lost 1 base to trimming and J lost 9 bases, with 13 bases between them. CDR3 sequence reads: CASSQVSGLPSPLHF. The CDR3 nucleotides read TGTGCCAGCAGCCAAGTGTCCGGGTTGCCTTCACCCCTCCACTTT.

The genes are TRBV11-2 and TRBJ2-2; TRBD2 aligns across 15 bases. Germline trimming cut 5 bases from V and 4 bases from J; bases unmatched to any gene: 8. CDR1 and CDR2 from the germline V gene are SGHAT and FQNNGV. This CDR3 contains 18 residues. The CDR3 DNA follows: TGTGCCAGCAGCACCCGGACTAGCGGGGGGGCGGTCACCGGGGAGCTGTTTTTT. Its translation is CASSTRTSGGAVTGELFF.

The chain links TRBV7-2 to TRBJ1-5; D ambiguous. The germline V gene has CDR1 SGHTA and CDR2 FQGNSA. There are 15 residues in the CDR3. V was cut by 1 base and J by 6 bases, with 13 bases left in between. Written as DNA, the CDR3 is TGTGCCAGCAGCTTAGGTCCTATAAATGGTCAGCCCCAGCATTTT. Protein product: CASSLGPINGQPQHF.